The rows below give T cell receptor beta chains drawn from one sample of a study of blood T cell repertoires in COVID-19. Data came from immunoSEQ multiplex PCR; TCRdb stores just in-frame clones and leaves some out. The sample records fewer than 80,000 clones, approximately 80% being singletons. The specimen sequenced was peripheral blood. These receptors all stem from a middle-aged man with COVID-19, enrolled during active disease. CDR3s include the opening cysteine and the closing phenylalanine or tryptophan. A D gene is named only where the DNA matches it firmly. Clone size is not always given. Where it is, it says once, few, many or a class for expanded clones.

>TRBJ2-7|NA|NA|TRBV27
TGTGCCAGCAGTTTCATCCGCGGCAGGGCCCACGAGCAGTACTTC
CASSFIRGRAHEQYF
>TRBJ1-2|TRBD1|NA|TRBV12-5
TGTGCTAGTGGTTTGGGCCCGGGACAGGGGGATAACTATGGCTACACCTTC
CASGLGPGQGDNYGYTF
>TRBJ1-1|TRBD1|NA|TRBV30
TGTGCCTGGAGTTCAGGGGGGACTGAAGCTTTCTTT
CAWSSGGTEAFF
>TRBJ1-3|NA|NA|TRBV6-5
TGTGCCAGCAGGAACAGGGAGGGGACTGGAAACACCATATATTTT
CASRNREGTGNTIYF
>TRBJ2-5|NA|NA|TRBV2
TGTGCCAGCAGTACTGACTCACAAGAGACCCAGTACTTC
CASSTDSQETQYF
>TRBJ2-1|NA|NA|TRBV5-6
TGTGCCAGCAGTGCGGCTACGGATTCCTACAATGAGCAGTTCTTC
CASSAATDSYNEQFF
>TRBJ1-1|NA|NA|TRBV29-1
TGCAGCGTTGAACGACAGCCGAACACTGAAGCTTTCTTT
CSVERQPNTEAFF
>TRBJ2-7|TRBD2|NA|TRBV29-1
TGCAGCGCCGTAGCGGGTCTGTCCTACGAGCAGTACTTC
CSAVAGLSYEQYF
>TRBJ2-5|NA|NA|TRBV5-1
TGCGCCAGCAGCTTGGCAACTAAAACCCAGTACTTC
CASSLATKTQYF
>TRBJ1-4|NA|NA|TRBV5-4
TGTGCCAGCAGCCCCGGGGGAGGGGAAGGCAATGAAAAACTGTTTTTT
CASSPGGGEGNEKLFF
>TRBJ1-5|TRBD1|NA|TRBV19
TGTGCCAGTATGGACAGGGGGCTCTCGTCGTCTCAGCCCCAGCATTTT
CASMDRGLSSSQPQHF
>TRBJ1-1|NA|NA|TRBV28
TGTGCCAGCAGTTTCATCCAAAACAGTGCTGAAGCTTTCTTT
CASSFIQNSAEAFF
>TRBJ1-6|NA|NA|TRBV14
TGTGCCAGCAGCCGAAGACGGGACTTTCACGATTCACCCCTCCACTTT
CASSRRRDFHDSPLHF
>TRBJ2-5|NA|few|TRBV11-2
TGTGCCAGCAGCGTAACAGTGGGAGTACGAGAGGAGACCCAGTACTTC
CASSVTVGVREETQYF
>TRBJ2-1|TRBD1|NA|TRBV6-4
TGTGCCAGCAGCGCCCGCGGGACAGGGACCTACAATGAGCAGTTCTTC
CASSARGTGTYNEQFF
>TRBJ1-1|NA|few|TRBV6-5
TGTGCCAGCAGTTCCGGGAGATACACTGAAGCTTTCTTT
CASSSGRYTEAFF
>TRBJ1-6|NA|NA|TRBV5-1
TGCGCCAGCAACCAGGGCCCAGCCTCCACCCTCCACTTT
CASNQGPASTLHF
>TRBJ2-5|NA|NA|TRBV6-6
TGTGCCAGCAGTTACAATGGGGGCCCGGAGACCCAGTACTTC
CASSYNGGPETQYF
>TRBJ2-5|TRBD2|NA|TRBV2
TGTGCCAGCAGTCTAACCGGGACTACGAATGTTTGGACCCAGTACTTC
CASSLTGTTNVWTQYF
>TRBJ1-6|NA|NA|TRBV2
TGTGCCAGCAGTGAAATGAGGGATTCACCCCTCCACTTT
CASSEMRDSPLHF
>TRBJ1-1|NA|NA|TRBV7-9
TGTGCCAGCAGGTCCGGGGGACCCACGAACACTGAAGCTTTCTTT
CASRSGGPTNTEAFF
>TRBJ1-2|TRBD1|NA|TRBV6-5
TGTGCCAGCACCGACCGGTCCGACAGGGTACGGGGCTACACCTTC
CASTDRSDRVRGYTF
>TRBJ1-2|NA|NA|TRBV16
TGTGCCAGCAGCCAATCGGCACATGGCTACACCTTC
CASSQSAHGYTF
>TRBJ1-4|NA|NA|TRBV10-2
TGCGCCAGCGCTACAGCTAATGAAAAACTGTTTTTT
CASATANEKLFF
>TRBJ2-1|NA|NA|TRBV19
TGTGCCAGTAAGGCGGCGACCTACAATGAGCAGTTCTTC
CASKAATYNEQFF
>TRBJ1-2|TRBD1|few|TRBV4-2
TGTGCCAGCAGCCAACCGACAGGGTTCTATGGCTACACCTTC
CASSQPTGFYGYTF
>TRBJ2-7|TRBD1|few|TRBV9
TGTGCCAGCAGCGTCCTCGGGACAGGGGCCTACGAGCAGTACTTC
CASSVLGTGAYEQYF
>TRBJ2-5|NA|once|TRBV7-2
TGTGCCAGCAGCTTACTCCGAGAGACCCAGTACTTC
CASSLLRETQYF
>TRBJ2-5|NA|NA|TRBV30
TGTGCCTGGAGTCCCCCCCCACACAATCCAGAGACCCAGTACTTC
CAWSPPPHNPETQYF
>TRBJ1-1|NA|NA|TRBV29-1
TGCAGCGTTGGTGACTACACTGAAGCTTTCTTT
CSVGDYTEAFF
>TRBJ2-3|TRBD1|NA|TRBV5-4
TGTGCCAGCAGCCCGGAGTGGACAGGGGGCACAGATACGCAGTATTTT
CASSPEWTGGTDTQYF
>TRBJ1-2|NA|NA|TRBV9
TGTGCCAGCAGCGTAGCTTCAGGGTTGGACTACACCTTC
CASSVASGLDYTF
>TRBJ1-5|TRBD1|NA|TRBV30
TGTGCCTGGGCTCGGGACAGCGGATCCTTTAGCAATCAGCCCCAGCATTTT
CAWARDSGSFSNQPQHF
>TRBJ2-7|NA|NA|TRBV3-1/TRBV3-2
TGTGCCAGCAGCCGGGCTCCCGTTGGCGAGCAGTACTTC
CASSRAPVGEQYF